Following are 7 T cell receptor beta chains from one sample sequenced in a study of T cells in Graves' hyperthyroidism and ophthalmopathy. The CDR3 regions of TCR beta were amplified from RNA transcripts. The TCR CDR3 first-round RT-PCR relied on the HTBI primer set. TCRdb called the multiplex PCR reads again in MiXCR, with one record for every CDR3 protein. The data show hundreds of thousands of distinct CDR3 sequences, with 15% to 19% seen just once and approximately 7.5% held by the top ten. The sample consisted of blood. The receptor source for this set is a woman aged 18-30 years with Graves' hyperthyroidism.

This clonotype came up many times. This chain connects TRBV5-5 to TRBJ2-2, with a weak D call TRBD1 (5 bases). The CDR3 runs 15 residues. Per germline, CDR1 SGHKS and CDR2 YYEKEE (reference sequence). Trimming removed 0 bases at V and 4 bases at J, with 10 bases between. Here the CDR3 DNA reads TGTGCCAGCAGCTTGGGGGGCGTGATCACCGGGGAGCTGTTTTTT. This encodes CASSLGGVITGELFF. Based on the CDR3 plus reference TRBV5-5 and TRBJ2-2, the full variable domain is DAGVTQSPTHLIKTRGQQVTLRCSPISGHKSVSWYQQVLGQGPQFIFQYYEKEERGRGNFPDRFSARQFPNYSSELNVNALLLGDSALYLCASSLGGVITGELFFGEGSRLTVL.

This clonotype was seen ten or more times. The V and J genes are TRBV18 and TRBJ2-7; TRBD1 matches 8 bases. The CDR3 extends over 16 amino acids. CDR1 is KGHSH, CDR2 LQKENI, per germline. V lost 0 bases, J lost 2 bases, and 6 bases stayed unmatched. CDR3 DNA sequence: TGTGCCAGCTCACCACCGAGGAAACAGGGGGCCTACGAGCAGTACTTC. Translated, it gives CASSPPRKQGAYEQYF. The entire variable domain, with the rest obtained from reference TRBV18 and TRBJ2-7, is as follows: NAGVMQNPRHLVRRRGQEARLRCSPMKGHSHVYWYRQLPEEGLKFMVYLQKENIIDESGMPKERFSAEFPKEGPSILRIQQVVRGDSAAYFCASSPPRKQGAYEQYFGPGTRLTVT.

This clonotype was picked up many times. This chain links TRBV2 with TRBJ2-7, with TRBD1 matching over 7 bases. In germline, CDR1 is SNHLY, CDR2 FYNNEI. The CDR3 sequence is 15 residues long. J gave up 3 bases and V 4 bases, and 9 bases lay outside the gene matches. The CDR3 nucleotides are TGTGCCAGCAGTGTATCGACAGGGTGGGGCTACGAGCAGTACTTC. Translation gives CASSVSTGWGYEQYF.

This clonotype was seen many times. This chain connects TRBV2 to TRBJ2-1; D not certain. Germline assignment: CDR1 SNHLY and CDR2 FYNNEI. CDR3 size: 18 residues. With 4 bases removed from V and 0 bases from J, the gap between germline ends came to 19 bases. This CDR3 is CASSAPLPPRSSYNEQFF. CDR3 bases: TGTGCCAGCAGTGCCCCTTTACCCCCAAGGAGCTCCTACAATGAGCAGTTCTTC.

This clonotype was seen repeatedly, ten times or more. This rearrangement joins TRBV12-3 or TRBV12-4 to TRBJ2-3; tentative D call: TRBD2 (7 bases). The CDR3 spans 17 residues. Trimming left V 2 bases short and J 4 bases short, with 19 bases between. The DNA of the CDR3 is TGTGCCAGCAGTTTATGGGGGTCGGCGGGGGCCGCAGATACGCAGTATTTT. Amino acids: CASSLWGSAGAADTQYF.

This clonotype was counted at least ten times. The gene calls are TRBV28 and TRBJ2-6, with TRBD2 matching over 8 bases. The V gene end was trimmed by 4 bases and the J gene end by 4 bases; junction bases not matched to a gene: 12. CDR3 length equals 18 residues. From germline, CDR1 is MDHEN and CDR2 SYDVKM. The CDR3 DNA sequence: TGTGCCAGCAGTTCCGCCCGGGGGGGAGGGGCCGGGGCCAACGTCCTGACTTTC. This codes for CASSSARGGGAGANVLTF.

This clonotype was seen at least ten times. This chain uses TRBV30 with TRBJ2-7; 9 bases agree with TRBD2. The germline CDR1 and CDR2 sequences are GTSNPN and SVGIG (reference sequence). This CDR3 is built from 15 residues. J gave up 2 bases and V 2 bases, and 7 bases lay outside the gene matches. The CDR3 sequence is CAWSPRTSAAYEQYF. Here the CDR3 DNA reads TGTGCCTGGAGTCCTCGGACTAGCGCAGCCTACGAGCAGTACTTC.